This T cell receptor (beta chain) was documented in a study of blood T cells in healthy people across ages. Primers used in a second PCR of roughly 6 to 11 cycles were a sample-barcoded 5' primer and a J-beta primer mix. The authors tagged each cDNA molecule using a template-switch adaptor with 12 random nucleotides. TCRdb reanalysed the 5' RACE reads using MiXCR and keeps one entry per CDR3 protein. This sample has around 990,000 distinct CDR3 sequences, with less than 25% found just once. This clonotype was counted only a few times. The germline CDR1 and CDR2 sequences are SQVTM and ANQGSEA. V lost 2 bases and J lost 0, with 11 bases in between. The CDR3 loop spans 15 amino acids. These data were likewise used in another study, on T cells of mothers and their children. As reported in that work: Mothers yielded over 10 million CDR3 reads, children 3 million to 3.5 million each. Regardless of relatedness, pairs show thymic selection shaping TCR recombination output in a similar manner. Overlap ran slightly, non-significantly higher for related than unrelated mother-child pairs.

V is TRBV29-1 and J is TRBJ2-1; a possible D gene is TRBD2 (6 bases). The sequenced material came from blood. The sequence derives from a girl aged 2-10 years in good health. CDR3 in amino acids: CSVERDSSSYNEQFF. The CDR3 nucleotides read TGCAGCGTTGAAAGGGACTCCAGCTCCTACAATGAGCAGTTCTTC.